The 30 T cell receptor beta chains below all came from one sample that was sequenced in a study of OX40 agonist ivuxolimab in advanced cancers. Assay: immunoSEQ multiplex PCR; the TCRdb copy retains only in-frame clones and omits some. Counted here are about 70,000 clones, 87% occurring once; the ten biggest clones make up less than 3%. The sample in question was CD4+ or CD8+ T cells sorted from blood, obtained in a trial of the OX40 agonist ivuxolimab. The receptors stem from an adult with an advanced solid tumor such as melanoma, head and neck, liver or kidney cancer.

The genes are TRBV2 and TRBJ1-6, with 7 bases identical to TRBD1. Germline trimming cut 7 bases from V and 6 bases from J; bases unmatched to any gene: 6. Germline loops: CDR1 SNHLY, CDR2 FYNNEI. This CDR3 region has 14 residues. The CDR3 is CASTETGSNSPLHF. In DNA, the CDR3 is TGTGCCAGCACCGAGACAGGGAGTAATTCACCCCTCCACTTT.

In this sample, this clone turned up once. J is TRBJ1-4 and V is TRBV9; tentatively, D is TRBD1 (5 bases). This CDR3 contains 14 residues. V shed 0 bases and J shed 7 bases, with 10 bases lying between them. Germline V gene lookup returns CDR1 SGDLS and CDR2 YYNGEE. The CDR3 nucleotides are TGTGCCAGCAGCGTAGAGTGGGGGGGTGAAAAACTGTTTTTT. As protein: CASSVEWGGEKLFF.

The gene calls are TRBV11-2 and TRBJ2-7, with D tentatively TRBD2 (5 bases). V lost 3 bases, J lost 0 bases, and 6 bases lay in between. This CDR3 region has 13 residues. Germline lookup yields CDR1 SGHAT and CDR2 FQNNGV. CDR3 nucleotide sequence: TGTGCCAGCAGCTTTCGGGACTCCTACGAGCAGTACTTC. Translation: CASSFRDSYEQYF.

The chain carries TRBV5-3 and TRBJ2-6; no reliable D call. TRBV5-3 is filed as an ORF, its function uncertain. Trimming removed 4 bases from V and 0 bases from J, with 14 bases in between. The CDR3 extends over 17 amino acids. CDR3 sequence: CARSTKSSRSGANVLTF. CDR3 sequence (DNA): TGTGCCAGAAGCACCAAGAGCAGTCGCTCTGGGGCCAACGTCCTGACTTTC.

This clone was seen a handful of times. The V and J genes are TRBV2 and TRBJ1-5; D is perhaps TRBD1 (5 bases). Looked up from germline, CDR1 is SNHLY and CDR2 is FYNNEI. The CDR3 has 14 residues. The V end lost 4 bases, the J end lost 2 bases, and 9 bases lay between the germline ends. The CDR3 bases are TGTGCCAGCAGTGTAGCGGGGCGCAATCAGCCCCAGCATTTT. This gives the protein CASSVAGRNQPQHF.

The V call is TRBV6-5, the J call TRBJ1-1, with D perhaps matching TRBD1 (5 bases). Germline CDR1 and CDR2: MNHEY and SVGAGI. Between the trimmed V and J ends, which lost 6 bases and 8 bases, there was a span of 13 bases. The CDR3 is 12 amino acids. The CDR3 DNA reads TGTGCCAGCAGCGCCCAGGGCAGAGAAGCTTTCTTT. This gives the protein CASSAQGREAFF.

The V gene is TRBV2, the J gene TRBJ1-5, with 8 bases that match TRBD1. CDR1 is SNHLY and CDR2 is FYNNEI in the germline V gene. V lost 7 bases and J lost 0; bases outside the gene matches: 2. The CDR3 has 14 residues. CDR3 in amino acids: CASNGQGSNQPQHF. Here the CDR3 DNA reads TGTGCCAGCAATGGACAGGGTAGCAATCAGCCCCAGCATTTT.

The rearrangement links TRBV18 to TRBJ2-3; no clear D. The CDR3 sequence is 15 residues long. Germline V lookup: CDR1 KGHSH, CDR2 LQKENI. Between the trimmed V and J ends, which lost 3 bases and 2 bases, there was a span of 12 bases. CDR3 sequence: CASSPRETLTDTQYF. The CDR3 DNA reads as TGTGCCAGCTCACCGCGTGAGACTCTCACAGATACGCAGTATTTT.

V gene TRBV2 combines with J gene TRBJ2-1; 8 nucleotides agree with TRBD2. CDR1 and CDR2 from the germline V gene are SNHLY and FYNNEI. CDR3 length: 15 amino acids. V lost 9 bases and J lost 4; bases outside the gene matches: 11. Written as DNA, the CDR3 is TGTGCCAGTGGAAGTACAGCGGGGGCTTACAATGAGCAGTTCTTC. Amino acids: CASGSTAGAYNEQFF.

The V and J genes are TRBV28 and TRBJ1-4; possibly TRBD1 for D (6 bases). The germline CDR1 and CDR2 sequences are MDHEN and SYDVKM. The CDR3 consists of 14 residues. Trimming took 6 bases from V and 4 from J, leaving 12 bases between them. CDR3 sequence reads: CASRIGGGNEKLFF. The CDR3 coding sequence is TGTGCCAGCAGGATAGGGGGGGGTAATGAAAAACTGTTTTTT.

This chain joins TRBV28 and TRBJ2-2; 7 bases fit TRBD1. V was pared by 5 bases and J by 6 bases, with 3 bases of the junction left unmatched. CDR1 is MDHEN, CDR2 SYDVKM, per germline. This CDR3 region has 13 residues. The CDR3 loop reads CASSPQGAGELFF. In DNA form, the CDR3 reads TGTGCCAGCAGTCCCCAGGGGGCCGGGGAGCTGTTTTTT.

In its sample, this clone was seen a few times. The genes are TRBV18 and TRBJ1-6; D is unresolved. The V gene's germline CDR1 is KGHSH and CDR2 LQKENI. The CDR3 sequence is 14 residues long. Between the trimmed V and J ends, which lost 3 bases and 10 bases, there was a span of 13 bases. The CDR3 nucleotides are TGTGCCAGCTCACCGGAGGGAGCGGGGTCACCCCTCCACTTT. Amino acid sequence: CASSPEGAGSPLHF.

CDR3 loop: CASSLRRGLSYEQYF. In DNA, the CDR3 is TGTGCCAGCAGCTTACGCAGGGGCCTCTCCTACGAGCAGTACTTC. V usage is TRBV7-9 and J usage is TRBJ2-7; the D gene is possibly TRBD1 (6 bases). The V gene lost 2 bases and the J gene lost 0 bases, with 11 bases spanning the gap. This CDR3 is 15 amino acids long. Germline V gene sequence: CDR1 SEHNR, CDR2 FQNEAQ (reference sequence).

The rearrangement links TRBV13 to TRBJ2-7; 8 nucleotides line up with TRBD2. The length of the CDR3 is 15 residues. The J segment lost 12 bases and the V segment lost 2 bases, leaving 15 bases of the junction unmatched. Germline V CDR1 and CDR2: PRHDT, FYEKMQ (reference sequence). CDR3 residues: CASSLSPSGYFSRYF. In nucleotides, the CDR3 is TGTGCCAGCAGCTTATCCCCTAGCGGGTACTTCAGTAGGTACTTC.

This clone was seen just once. V is TRBV7-2 and J is TRBJ1-1; maybe TRBD1 (5 bases). The V gene's germline CDR1 is SGHTA and CDR2 FQGNSA. The V end was cut by 0 bases, the J end by 5 bases, with 13 bases between. The CDR3 is 15 residues long. The CDR3 loop reads CASSLAHGGWTEAFF. The CDR3 coding sequence is TGTGCCAGCAGCTTAGCGCATGGGGGTTGGACTGAAGCTTTCTTT.

This chain joins TRBV28 and TRBJ1-3; 7 bases line up with TRBD1. V dropped 6 bases and J dropped 4; count of bases not matched to a gene: 6. Germline loops: CDR1 MDHEN, CDR2 SYDVKM. This CDR3 spans 14 amino acids. The CDR3 DNA follows: TGTGCCAGCAGGTCTCAGGGGGGAGGAAACACCATATATTTT. Translated: CASRSQGGGNTIYF.

This chain links TRBV4-1 with TRBJ2-3; D is perhaps TRBD2 (6 bases). Deletions cut 3 bases from V and 2 bases from J, with 15 bases between. The CDR3 is made up of 16 amino acids. The germline V gene encodes CDR1 MGHRA and CDR2 YSYEKL. This chain's CDR3 is CASSQVPGGNTDTQYF. The DNA for the CDR3 is TGCGCCAGCAGCCAGGTCCCCGGGGGAAACACAGATACGCAGTATTTT.

V is TRBV27 and J is TRBJ2-5; D gene uncertain. There are 12 residues in the CDR3. CDR1 is MNHEY and CDR2 is SMNVEV in the germline V gene (reference sequence). V was cut by 5 bases and J by 7 bases, with 11 bases left in between. The CDR3 DNA is TGTGCCAGCAGTCCCCCTCTAGGGACCCAGTACTTC. It yields the protein CASSPPLGTQYF.

V is TRBV28 and J is TRBJ1-4; D may be TRBD1 (6 bases). Trimming cost V 7 bases and J 10 bases, with 16 bases left between them. This CDR3 region has 13 residues. Per germline, CDR1 MDHEN and CDR2 SYDVKM. The CDR3 loop reads CASKGTNGVKLFF. CDR3 nucleotides: TGTGCCAGCAAAGGGACAAATGGGGTAAAACTGTTTTTT.

The chain employs TRBV27 and TRBJ1-2; D gene unclear. The CDR3 covers 13 residues. V was shortened by 6 bases and J by 8 bases, with 16 bases between the two germline ends. CDR1 is MNHEY and CDR2 is SMNVEV in the germline V gene (reference sequence). CDR3 in amino acids: CASRPSSVWGYTF. DNA of the CDR3: TGTGCCAGCAGGCCATCGTCGGTGTGGGGCTACACCTTC.

The CDR3 spells CASRPQGGNTEAFF. In nucleotides, the CDR3 is TGTGCCAGCAGGCCACAGGGAGGGAACACTGAAGCTTTCTTT. This chain connects TRBV28 to TRBJ1-1; TRBD1 might be the D (6 bases). V was trimmed by 6 bases and J by 1 base, leaving 12 bases between them. The CDR3 has 14 residues. Germline values: CDR1 MDHEN, CDR2 SYDVKM.

This sequence joins TRBV6-1 and TRBJ1-5, with 11 bases fitting TRBD1. This CDR3 spans 16 amino acids. The ends lost 2 bases at V and 4 bases at J; junction bases unmatched: 4. Germline lookup yields CDR1 MNHNS and CDR2 SASEGT. This CDR3 is CASSEKGQGVNQPQHF. For the CDR3, the DNA is TGTGCCAGCAGTGAAAAGGGACAGGGGGTTAATCAGCCCCAGCATTTT.

The chain joins TRBV5-1 to TRBJ2-5, with 7 bases identical to TRBD2. CDR1 is SGHRS and CDR2 is YFSETQ in the germline V gene. The CDR3 runs to 14 residues. With 4 bases clipped from V and 3 bases from J, the junction kept 6 bases outside the gene matches. The CDR3 bases are TGCGCCAGCAGCCGAGGCGGGGGAAAAGAGACCCAGTACTTC. It specifies CASSRGGGKETQYF.

Points on this clone: Other DNA sequences in the same sample also yield this CDR3. The chain employs TRBV2 and TRBJ2-3; perhaps D is TRBD1 or TRBD2 (7 bases each). Trimming took 8 bases from V and 2 from J, leaving 14 bases between them. The CDR3 runs 14 residues. Germline V CDR1 and CDR2: SNHLY, FYNNEI. CDR3 sequence reads: CASGTAGITDTQYF. As DNA, the CDR3 is TGTGCCAGCGGGACAGCGGGGATCACAGATACGCAGTATTTT.

The V gene is TRBV4-3, the J gene TRBJ2-7, with a tentative D call TRBD1 (6 bases). V was trimmed by 4 bases and J by 3 bases, leaving 10 bases between them. The CDR3 runs 13 residues. Germline CDR1 and CDR2: LGHNA and YSLEER. The CDR3 DNA is TGCGCCAGCAGCCTCCAGACAGGCTACGAGCAGTACTTC. It specifies CASSLQTGYEQYF.

This clone was recorded a few times. The chain uses TRBV9 and TRBJ2-6, with 9 bases that match TRBD2. V lost 7 bases to trimming and J lost 0 bases; unmatched junction nucleotides: 5. The CDR3 totals 16 residues. Per the germline V gene, CDR1 is SGDLS and CDR2 is YYNGEE. CDR3 protein: CASDAGGYSGANVLTF. The CDR3 DNA reads TGTGCCAGCGACGCGGGAGGGTACTCTGGGGCCAACGTCCTGACTTTC.

V usage is TRBV27 and J usage is TRBJ1-2; D gene uncertain. The V and J ends lost 3 bases and 0 bases respectively, with 8 bases between them. The length of the CDR3 is 14 residues. CDR1 is MNHEY, CDR2 SMNVEV, per germline (reference sequence). The chain's CDR3 is CASSLGRSNYGYTF. DNA of the CDR3: TGTGCCAGCAGTTTGGGCAGGTCTAACTATGGCTACACCTTC.

The chain employs TRBV7-3 and TRBJ2-5; D not certain. Trimming left V 5 bases short and J 4 bases short, with 11 bases between. The CDR3 loop spans 13 amino acids. Germline V gene sequence: CDR1 SGHTA, CDR2 FQGTGA. CDR3 coding DNA: TGTGCCAGCAGCGGATCAAAGGGAGAGACCCAGTACTTC. The encoded protein is CASSGSKGETQYF.

This clone was picked up a small number of times. The rearrangement uses TRBV7-9 and TRBJ2-3; D gene ambiguous. Germline-derived CDR1 and CDR2 are SEHNR and FQNEAQ (reference sequence). The CDR3 is 16 residues long. V lost 2 bases to trimming and J lost 0 bases, with 12 bases between them. CDR3 nucleotides: TGTGCCAGCAGCTTATCTCAGCTGCTTAGCACAGATACGCAGTATTTT. Its translation is CASSLSQLLSTDTQYF.

Notes on this clone: Germline is not matched at one junction end, which may reflect a read error. V and J are TRBV19 and TRBJ2-5, with 8 bases lining up with TRBD1. Germline V gives CDR1 LNHDA, CDR2 SQIVND (reference sequence). The CDR3 contains 17 residues. DNA for the CDR3: TGTGCCAGTAGCATAGGGAACCGACAGGGGAATGTAGAGACCCAGTACTTC. Its protein is CASSIGNRQGNVETQYF.